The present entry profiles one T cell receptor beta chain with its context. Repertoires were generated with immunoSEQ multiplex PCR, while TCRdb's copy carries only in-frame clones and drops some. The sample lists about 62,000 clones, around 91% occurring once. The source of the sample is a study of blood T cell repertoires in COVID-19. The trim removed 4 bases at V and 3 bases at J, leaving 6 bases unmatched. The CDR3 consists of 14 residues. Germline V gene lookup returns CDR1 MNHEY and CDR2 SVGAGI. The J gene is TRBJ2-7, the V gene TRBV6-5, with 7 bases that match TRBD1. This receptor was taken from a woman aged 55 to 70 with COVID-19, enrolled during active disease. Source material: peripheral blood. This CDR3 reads CASSFRTGYYEQYF. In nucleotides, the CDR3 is TGTGCCAGCAGTTTCCGGACAGGATACTACGAGCAGTACTTC.